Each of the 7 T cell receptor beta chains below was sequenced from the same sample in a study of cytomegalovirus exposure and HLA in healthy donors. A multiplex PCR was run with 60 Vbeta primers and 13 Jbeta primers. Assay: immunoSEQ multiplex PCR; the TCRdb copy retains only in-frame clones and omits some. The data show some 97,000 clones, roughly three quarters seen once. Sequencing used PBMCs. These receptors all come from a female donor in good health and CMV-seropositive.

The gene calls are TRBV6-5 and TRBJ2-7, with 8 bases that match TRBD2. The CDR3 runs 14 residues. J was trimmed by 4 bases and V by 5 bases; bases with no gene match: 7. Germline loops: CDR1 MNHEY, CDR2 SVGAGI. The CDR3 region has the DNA TGTGCCAGCAGTACAGCGGGAGTAGGTTACGAGCAGTACTTC. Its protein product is CASSTAGVGYEQYF.

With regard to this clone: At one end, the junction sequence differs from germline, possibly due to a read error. In DNA, the CDR3 is TGTGCCACCAGCACCCGACAGGGGCTTGGAAATGGGCAGTTCTTC. Protein product: CATSTRQGLGNGQFF. The chain uses TRBV15 and TRBJ2-1; TRBD1 aligns across 8 bases. Germline V gene data show CDR1 as LNHNV and CDR2 as YYDKDF (reference sequence). This CDR3 contains 15 residues.

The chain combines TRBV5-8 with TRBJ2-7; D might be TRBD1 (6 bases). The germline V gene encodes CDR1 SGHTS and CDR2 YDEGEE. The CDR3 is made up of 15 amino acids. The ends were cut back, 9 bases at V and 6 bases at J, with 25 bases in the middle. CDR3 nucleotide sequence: TGTGCCATTGGACCCAGGGGTCTGCACCTGGGCGAGCAGTACTTC. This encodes CAIGPRGLHLGEQYF.

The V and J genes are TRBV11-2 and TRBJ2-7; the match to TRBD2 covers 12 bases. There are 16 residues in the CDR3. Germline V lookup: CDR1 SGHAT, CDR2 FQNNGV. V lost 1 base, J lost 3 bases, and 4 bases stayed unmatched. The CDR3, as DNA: TGTGCCAGCAGCTTAGTTGGGACTAGCGGGTTCTACGAGCAGTACTTC. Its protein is CASSLVGTSGFYEQYF.

CDR3 DNA sequence: TGTGCCAGCAGCTTGGGGACAGGGGAGAATCAGCCCCAGCATTTT. It yields the protein CASSLGTGENQPQHF. The chain joins TRBV5-6 to TRBJ1-5; 9 positions match TRBD1. The CDR3 totals 15 residues. V was pared by 0 bases and J by 4 bases, with 2 bases of the junction left unmatched. CDR1 SGHDT and CDR2 YYEEEE come from the germline V gene.

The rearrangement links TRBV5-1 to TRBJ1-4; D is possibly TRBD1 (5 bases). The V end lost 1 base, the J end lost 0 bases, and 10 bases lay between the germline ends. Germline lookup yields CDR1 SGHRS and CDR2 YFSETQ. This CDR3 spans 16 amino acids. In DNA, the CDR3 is TGCGCCAGCAGCTTGCCTACAGGAGCAACTAATGAAAAACTGTTTTTT. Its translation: CASSLPTGATNEKLFF.

The CDR3 sequence is CASSLGSTYEQYF. The DNA for the CDR3 is TGTGCCAGCAGCCTTGGCAGTACCTACGAGCAGTACTTC. V gene TRBV7-9 combines with J gene TRBJ2-7; no clear D. The germline V and J ends were trimmed by 5 bases and 2 bases, with 10 bases remaining between them. The CDR3 totals 13 residues. CDR1 and CDR2 from the germline V gene are SEHNR and FQNEAQ (reference sequence).